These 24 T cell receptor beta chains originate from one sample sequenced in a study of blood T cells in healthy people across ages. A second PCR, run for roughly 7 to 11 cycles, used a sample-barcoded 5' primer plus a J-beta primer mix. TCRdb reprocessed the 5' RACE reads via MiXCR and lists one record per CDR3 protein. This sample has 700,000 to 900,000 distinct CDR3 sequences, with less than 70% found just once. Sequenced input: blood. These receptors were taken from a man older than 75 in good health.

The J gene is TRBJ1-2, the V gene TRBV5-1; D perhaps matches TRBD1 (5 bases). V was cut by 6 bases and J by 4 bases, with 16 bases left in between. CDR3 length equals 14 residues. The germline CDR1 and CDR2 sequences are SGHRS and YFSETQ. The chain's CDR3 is CASTETGGTYGYTF. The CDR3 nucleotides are TGCGCCAGCACCGAGACCGGGGGGACCTATGGCTACACCTTC. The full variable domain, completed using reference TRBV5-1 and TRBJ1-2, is KAGVTQTPRYLIKTRGQQVTLSCSPISGHRSVSWYQQTPGQGLQFLFEYFSETQRNKGNFPGRFSGRQFSNSRSEMNVSTLELGDSALYLCASTETGGTYGYTFGSGTRLTVV.

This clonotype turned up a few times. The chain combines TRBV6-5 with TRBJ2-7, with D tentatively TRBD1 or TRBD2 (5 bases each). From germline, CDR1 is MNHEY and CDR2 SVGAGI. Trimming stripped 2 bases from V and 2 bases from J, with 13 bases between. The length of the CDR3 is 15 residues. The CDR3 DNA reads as TGTGCCAGCAGTTACGGGGGATGGTCGGCCTACGAGCAGTACTTC. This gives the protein CASSYGGWSAYEQYF.

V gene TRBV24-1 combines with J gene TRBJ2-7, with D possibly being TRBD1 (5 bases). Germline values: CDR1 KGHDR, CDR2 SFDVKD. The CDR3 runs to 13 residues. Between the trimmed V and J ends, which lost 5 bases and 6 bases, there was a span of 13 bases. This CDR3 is CATSGQGRREQYF. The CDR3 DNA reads TGTGCCACCAGTGGGCAGGGTAGACGCGAGCAGTACTTC.

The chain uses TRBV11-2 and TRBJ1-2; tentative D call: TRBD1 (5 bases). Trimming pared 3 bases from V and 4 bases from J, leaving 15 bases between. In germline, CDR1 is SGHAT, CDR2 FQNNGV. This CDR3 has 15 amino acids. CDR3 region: CASSFGAGRGYGYTF. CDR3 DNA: TGTGCCAGCAGCTTTGGGGCAGGGCGCGGCTATGGCTACACCTTC.

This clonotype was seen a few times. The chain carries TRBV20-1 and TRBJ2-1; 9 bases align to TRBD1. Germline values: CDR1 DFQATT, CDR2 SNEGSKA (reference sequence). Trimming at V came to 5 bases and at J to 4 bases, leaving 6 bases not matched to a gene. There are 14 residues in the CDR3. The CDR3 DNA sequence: TGCAGTGCTCGAGTGGGACAGGGTTACAATGAGCAGTTCTTC. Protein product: CSARVGQGYNEQFF.

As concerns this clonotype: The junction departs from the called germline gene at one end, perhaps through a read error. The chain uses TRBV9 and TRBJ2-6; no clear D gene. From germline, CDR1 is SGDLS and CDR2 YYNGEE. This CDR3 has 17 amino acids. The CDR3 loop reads CAGSPTARSSGANVLTF. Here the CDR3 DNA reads TGTGCCGGCAGCCCTACCGCGCGGAGCTCTGGGGCCAACGTCCTGACTTTC.

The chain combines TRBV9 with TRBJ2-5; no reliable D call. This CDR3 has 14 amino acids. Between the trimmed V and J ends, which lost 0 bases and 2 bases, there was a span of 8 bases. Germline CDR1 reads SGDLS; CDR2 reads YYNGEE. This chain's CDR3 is CASSVDEVQETQYF. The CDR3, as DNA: TGTGCCAGCAGCGTAGACGAGGTACAAGAGACCCAGTACTTC.

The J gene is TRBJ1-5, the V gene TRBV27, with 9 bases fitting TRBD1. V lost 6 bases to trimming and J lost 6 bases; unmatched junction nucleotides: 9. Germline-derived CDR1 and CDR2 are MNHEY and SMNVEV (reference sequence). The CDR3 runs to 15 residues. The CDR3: CASSSWTGVIQPQHF. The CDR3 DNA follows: TGTGCCAGCAGCTCCTGGACAGGGGTAATTCAGCCCCAGCATTTT.

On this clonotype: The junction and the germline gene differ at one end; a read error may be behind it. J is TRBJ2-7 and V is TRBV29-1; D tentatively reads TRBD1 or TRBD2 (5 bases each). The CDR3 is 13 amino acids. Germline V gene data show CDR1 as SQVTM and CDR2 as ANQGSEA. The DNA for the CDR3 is TGCAGCGTTAAGGGACGGGTGACCTACGGGCAGTACTTC. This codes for CSVKGRVTYGQYF.

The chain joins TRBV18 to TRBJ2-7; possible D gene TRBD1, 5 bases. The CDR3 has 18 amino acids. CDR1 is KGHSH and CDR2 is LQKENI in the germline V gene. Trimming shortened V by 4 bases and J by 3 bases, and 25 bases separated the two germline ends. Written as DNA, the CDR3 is TGTGCCAGCTCACGTCGCCGTCCTATCCAGGGAAAACGCTACGAGCAGTACTTC. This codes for CASSRRRPIQGKRYEQYF.

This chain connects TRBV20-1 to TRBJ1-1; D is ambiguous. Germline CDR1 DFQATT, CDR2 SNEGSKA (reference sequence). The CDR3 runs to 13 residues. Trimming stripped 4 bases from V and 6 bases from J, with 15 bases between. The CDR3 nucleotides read TGCAGTGCTACACTTGGGTTCGGATCTGAAGCTTTCTTT. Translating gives CSATLGFGSEAFF.

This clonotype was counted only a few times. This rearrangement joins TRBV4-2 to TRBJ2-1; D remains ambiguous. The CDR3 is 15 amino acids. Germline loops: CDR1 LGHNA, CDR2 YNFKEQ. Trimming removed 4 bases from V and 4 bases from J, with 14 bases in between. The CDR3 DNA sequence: TGTGCCAGCAGCCCCTCGAGGAGCGAATACAATGAGCAGTTCTTC. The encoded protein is CASSPSRSEYNEQFF.

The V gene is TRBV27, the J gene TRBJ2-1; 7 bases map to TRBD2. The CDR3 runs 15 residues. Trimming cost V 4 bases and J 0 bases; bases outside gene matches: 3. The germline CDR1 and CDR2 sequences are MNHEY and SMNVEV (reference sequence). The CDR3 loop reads CASSYASGSYNEQFF. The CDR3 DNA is TGTGCCAGCAGTTATGCTAGCGGCTCCTACAATGAGCAGTTCTTC.

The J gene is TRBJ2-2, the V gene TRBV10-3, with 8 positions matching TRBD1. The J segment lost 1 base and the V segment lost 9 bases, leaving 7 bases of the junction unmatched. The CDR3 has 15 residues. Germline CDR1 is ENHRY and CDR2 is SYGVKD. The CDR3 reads CAIPLGTGNTGELFF. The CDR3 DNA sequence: TGTGCCATTCCTCTCGGGACAGGGAACACCGGGGAGCTGTTTTTT.

CDR3 amino acids: CASSQDDGGPYGYTF. The DNA for the CDR3 is TGCGCCAGCAGCCAAGATGACGGGGGACCCTATGGCTACACCTTC. This sequence joins TRBV4-1 and TRBJ1-2; perhaps TRBD1 as D (5 bases). The CDR3 length is 15 residues. CDR1 is MGHRA, CDR2 YSYEKL, per germline. Trimming shortened V by 0 bases and J by 4 bases, and 12 bases separated the two germline ends.

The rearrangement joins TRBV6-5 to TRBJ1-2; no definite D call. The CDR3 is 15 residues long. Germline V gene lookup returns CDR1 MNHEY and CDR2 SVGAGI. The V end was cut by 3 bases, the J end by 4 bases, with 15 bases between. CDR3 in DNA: TGTGCCAGCAGTTATAGGACTTACAGTTCCTATGGCTACACCTTC. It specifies CASSYRTYSSYGYTF.

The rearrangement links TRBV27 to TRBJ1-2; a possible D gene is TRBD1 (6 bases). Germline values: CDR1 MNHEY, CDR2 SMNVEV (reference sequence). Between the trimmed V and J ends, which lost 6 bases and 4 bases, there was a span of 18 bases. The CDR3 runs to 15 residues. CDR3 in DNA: TGTGCCAGCAGATCTGACAGGATCCAGGCCTATGGCTACACCTTC. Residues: CASRSDRIQAYGYTF.

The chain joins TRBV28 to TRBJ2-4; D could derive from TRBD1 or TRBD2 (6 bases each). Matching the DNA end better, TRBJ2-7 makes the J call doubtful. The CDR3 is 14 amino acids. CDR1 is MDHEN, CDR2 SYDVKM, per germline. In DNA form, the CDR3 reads TGTGCCAGCAGTTTCACGGGGGCGAAGAACGAGCAGTACTTC. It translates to CASSFTGAKNEQYF.

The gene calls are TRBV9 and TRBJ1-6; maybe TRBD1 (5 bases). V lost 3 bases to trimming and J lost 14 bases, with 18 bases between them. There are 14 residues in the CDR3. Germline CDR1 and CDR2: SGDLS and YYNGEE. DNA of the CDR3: TGTGCCAGCAGCGCGGGACCTGGCGCGTGGGCCCTCCACTTT. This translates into CASSAGPGAWALHF.

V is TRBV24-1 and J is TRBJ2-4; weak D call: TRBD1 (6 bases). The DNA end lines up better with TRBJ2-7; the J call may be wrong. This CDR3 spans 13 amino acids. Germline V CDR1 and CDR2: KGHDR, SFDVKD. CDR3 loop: CATSDLGGYEQYF. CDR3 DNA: TGTGCCACCAGTGACCTAGGGGGATACGAGCAGTACTTC.

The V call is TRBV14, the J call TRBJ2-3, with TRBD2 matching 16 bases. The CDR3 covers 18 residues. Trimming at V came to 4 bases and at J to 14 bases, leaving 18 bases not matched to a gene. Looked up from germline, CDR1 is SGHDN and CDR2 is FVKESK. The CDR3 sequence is CASSPGTSGRAGHRYAYF. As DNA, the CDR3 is TGTGCCAGCAGCCCCGGGACTAGCGGGAGGGCCGGGCACAGATACGCGTATTTT.

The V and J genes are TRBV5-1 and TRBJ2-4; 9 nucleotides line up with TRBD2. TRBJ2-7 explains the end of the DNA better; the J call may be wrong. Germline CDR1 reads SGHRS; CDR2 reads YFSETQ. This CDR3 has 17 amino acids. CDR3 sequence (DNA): TGCGCCAGCAGCTTTTTAGCGGGAGAGGAAGGAGGCTACGAGCAGTACTTC. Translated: CASSFLAGEEGGYEQYF.

CDR3 coding DNA: TGTGCCAGCAGTTTAATCAGTCGGTCCCAAGAGACCCAGTACTTC. Protein sequence: CASSLISRSQETQYF. The rearrangement joins TRBV27 to TRBJ2-5; D not resolved. With 2 bases removed from V and 1 base from J, the gap between germline ends came to 11 bases. Germline values: CDR1 MNHEY, CDR2 SMNVEV (reference sequence). The CDR3 has 15 residues.

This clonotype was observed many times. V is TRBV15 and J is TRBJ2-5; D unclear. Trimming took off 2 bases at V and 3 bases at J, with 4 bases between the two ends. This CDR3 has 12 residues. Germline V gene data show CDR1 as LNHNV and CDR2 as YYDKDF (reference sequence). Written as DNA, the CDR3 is TGTGCCACCAGCAGACAGAAAGAGACCCAGTACTTC. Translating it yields CATSRQKETQYF.